The following is a TCR beta chain sequence with its context. Its antigen is still unknown. Base quality data are lacking; no much larger clone is found one base away. This record comes from a study of blood T cell repertoires in COVID-19 (dated by TCRdb to the early 2020s). With respect to the entire study: Samples covering the acute and convalescent phases of COVID-19 were provided by collaborators in the United States, Italy and Spain. The prospective study material was composed of cDNA or gDNA derived from T cells, B-cell-depleted T cells, or PBMCs. Samples were obtained from the ongoing ImmuneRACE study (first 160 participants) and from 1,200 or so subjects provided by 6 global collaborators. The repertoires were released in a freely available public database intended as a resource for research on the immune response to SARS-CoV-2. Nearly every sample came with metadata listing a de-identified subject ID, COVID-19 status, age in years and sex. Where available, HLA class I and class II types were obtained from metadata supplied by the sample provider rather than from assay-based typing. Subjects who had been exposed to COVID-19, were actively infected with it, or had recovered from it provided the deeply sampled blood TCRbeta repertoires that made up the dataset.

Taken from cysteine to phenylalanine, the CDR3 has 12 residues. The CDR3 DNA has 36 bases and is translated from base 1. CDR1 and CDR2, looked up from the germline V gene (reference sequence), are LGHDT and YNNKEL. The junction shows trimming of 3 bases on V and 9 bases on J, plus 12 bases between the germline ends. TCRbeta CDR3 regions were amplified from genomic DNA using the immunoSEQ Assay, a bias-controlled multiplex PCR. Regarding the original processing steps: The number of nucleated cells in each sample was estimated from the amplification of reference gene primers within the assay. Sequence reads were collapsed and filtered to measure the absolute abundance of every unique TCRbeta CDR3 rearrangement. Productive Simpson clonality was computed per sample as the square root of Simpson's diversity index over productive rearrangements. Imported from immuneACCESS, the table was reduced by TCRdb to in-frame sequences with V and J called. These copies leave out some clones; in studies compared against another copy, an unresolved V gene accounts for under half, and the cause of the remainder is not known. D and trimming come from the DNA, and the V and J calls and clone size come from that table. The sample has approximately 490,000 clones on record, less than 90% of them singletons. The ten biggest clones cover 6.5% to 9.5% of the sample.

Participants in the prospective study were aged roughly 18 to 90 years, lived in 20 to 25 United States geographic areas, and enrolled through a virtual design. In the prospective study, participants were assigned to cohorts based on the clinical history participants reported in a screening survey and a study questionnaire. For ImmuneRACE Cohort 3, a participant was defined as recovered based on two consecutive negative NP/OP PCR tests, clearance by a healthcare professional, or resolution of symptoms. Mobile phlebotomists in the prospective study collected whole blood, serum and a nasopharyngeal or oropharyngeal swab from every participant. Additional blood draws and questionnaires over an approximately 2-month period could optionally be provided by prospective study participants. Blood samples from the prospective study were shipped frozen or at room temperature prior to DNA extraction. What the research found in general, with its limitations: The amount of clinical and demographic metadata varied by source and participant and was provided uncurated.

Sequenced material: PBMCs or T cells enriched from blood (not recorded which). This sequence originates from a woman aged 60-70 years who had recovered from COVID-19. The chain couples TRBV3-1 (or the pseudogene TRBV3-2) to TRBJ2-7, and possibly TRBD1, on 5 matching bases. The DNA reads TGTGCCAGCAGCCATAGGGGAAGGGGGCAGTACTTC. Its translation is CASSHRGRGQYF.